This TCR beta chain was found in a study of blood T cell repertoires in COVID-19. From germline, CDR1 is LGHDT and CDR2 YNNKEL (reference sequence). V dropped 4 bases and J dropped 5 bases, with 11 bases sitting between them. CDR3 length: 13 residues. Seattle's enrolled individuals joined amid active infection and were then monitored longitudinally. Generated by immunoSEQ multiplex PCR, the TCRdb table keeps only in-frame clones and is missing some. The data show a few hundred thousand clones, 85% to 90% seen once. The sample consisted of peripheral blood. The chain employs TRBV3-1 (or the pseudogene TRBV3-2) and TRBJ1-1; D is undetermined. This receptor was taken from a woman between 45 and 60 years old with COVID-19, enrolled during active disease. The CDR3 bases are TGTGCCAGCAGCCTCATCGAGGGAACTGAAGCTTTCTTT. It specifies CASSLIEGTEAFF.